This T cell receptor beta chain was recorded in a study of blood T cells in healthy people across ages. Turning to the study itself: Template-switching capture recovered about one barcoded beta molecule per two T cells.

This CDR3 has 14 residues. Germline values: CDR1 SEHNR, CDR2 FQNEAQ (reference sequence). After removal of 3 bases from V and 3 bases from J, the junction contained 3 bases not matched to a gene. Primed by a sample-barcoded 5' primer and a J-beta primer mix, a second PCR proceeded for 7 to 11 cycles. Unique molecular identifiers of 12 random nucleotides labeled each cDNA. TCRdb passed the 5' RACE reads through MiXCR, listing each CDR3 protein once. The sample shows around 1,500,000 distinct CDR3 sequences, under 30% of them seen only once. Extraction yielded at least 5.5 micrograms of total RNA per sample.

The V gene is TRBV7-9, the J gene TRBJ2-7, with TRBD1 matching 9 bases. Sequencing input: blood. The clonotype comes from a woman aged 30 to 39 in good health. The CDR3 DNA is TGTGCCAGCAGCTTGCGGACAGGGGACTACGAGCAGTACTTC. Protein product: CASSLRTGDYEQYF. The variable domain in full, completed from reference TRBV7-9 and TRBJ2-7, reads DTGVSQNPRHKITKRGQNVTFRCDPISEHNRLYWYRQTLGQGPEFLTYFQNEAQLEKSRLLSDRFSAERPKGSFSTLEIQRTEQGDSAMYLCASSLRTGDYEQYFGPGTRLTVT.